These 23 T cell receptor beta chains were all obtained from the same sample, sequenced in a study of T cells in localized non-small cell lung cancer. Assay used: immunoSEQ multiplex PCR; TCRdb lists only in-frame clones, some missing. The data contain tens of thousands of clones, over 75% of them singletons. The input for sequencing was peripheral blood, taken before any cancer treatment. The receptors shown here come from a female donor at least 60 years old with stage I lung adenocarcinoma.

This chain connects TRBV30 to TRBJ2-1; D perhaps matches TRBD1 (6 bases). Deletions cut 5 bases from V and 7 bases from J, with 9 bases between. CDR1 is GTSNPN, CDR2 SVGIG, per germline (reference sequence). The CDR3 is 11 amino acids. CDR3 bases: TGTGCCTGGGGCAGGGGTAATGAGCAGTTCTTC. It specifies CAWGRGNEQFF.

The chain recombines TRBV30 with TRBJ1-1, with D possibly TRBD1 on 5 matching bases. Germline loops: CDR1 GTSNPN, CDR2 SVGIG (reference sequence). The CDR3 spans 12 residues. The V end lost 0 bases, the J end lost 10 bases, and 12 bases lay between the germline ends. This CDR3 is CAWSVRGGLAFF. Written as DNA, the CDR3 is TGTGCCTGGAGTGTACGGGGGGGTCTAGCTTTCTTT.

The V and J genes are TRBV5-4 and TRBJ1-2; D remains unclear. With 4 bases removed from V and 8 bases from J, the gap between germline ends came to 18 bases. CDR1 is SGHNT and CDR2 is YYREEE in the germline V gene (reference sequence). CDR3 size: 14 residues. CDR3 region: CASSPAGVRSGYTF. The CDR3 DNA reads TGTGCCAGCAGCCCAGCCGGGGTGCGAAGCGGCTACACCTTC.

This chain joins TRBV9 and TRBJ2-3, with D perhaps matching TRBD2 (7 bases). Per germline, CDR1 SGDLS and CDR2 YYNGEE. V dropped 4 bases and J dropped 4 bases, with 13 bases sitting between them. The CDR3 covers 14 residues. The CDR3 nucleotides read TGTGCCAGCAGCTTGGGGGGGCGGTCAGATACGCAGTATTTT. This codes for CASSLGGRSDTQYF.

The chain carries TRBV18 and TRBJ2-7; TRBD1 agrees at 9 bases. The CDR3 spans 14 residues. V was clipped by 5 bases and J by 4 bases; unmatched bases: 6. Germline values: CDR1 KGHSH, CDR2 LQKENI. The CDR3 loop is CASSSRDRAYEQYF. CDR3 bases: TGTGCCAGCTCATCCCGGGACAGGGCTTACGAGCAGTACTTC.

The J gene is TRBJ2-2, the V gene TRBV30; TRBD2 matches 10 bases. The V and J ends lost 0 bases and 7 bases, in that order; junction bases with no gene match: 8. The V gene's germline CDR1 is GTSNPN and CDR2 SVGIG (reference sequence). The CDR3 is 16 residues long. The CDR3 here is CAWSVTSGLGGGELFF. The CDR3 bases are TGTGCCTGGAGTGTGACTAGCGGGTTGGGGGGCGGGGAGCTGTTTTTT.

The gene calls are TRBV6-1 and TRBJ1-4; D is unresolved. V gave up 4 bases and J gave up 5 bases, with 5 bases separating them. Germline-derived CDR1 and CDR2 are MNHNS and SASEGT. The CDR3 runs 12 residues. This CDR3 is CASSAQNEKLFF. The CDR3 nucleotides are TGTGCCAGCAGTGCCCAAAATGAAAAACTGTTTTTT.

The chain is built from TRBV6-1 and TRBJ2-2; TRBD2 aligns across 9 bases. V was clipped by 4 bases and J by 7 bases; unmatched bases: 16. The germline gives CDR1 MNHNS, CDR2 SASEGT. The CDR3 is 18 amino acids. The CDR3 coding sequence is TGTGCCAGCAGTGGACAACACCTCCTCTTAGCGGGAGACGGGGAGCTGTTTTTT. It yields the protein CASSGQHLLLAGDGELFF.

In its sample, this clone was seen a few times. This chain joins TRBV28 and TRBJ2-3; 7 bases line up with TRBD1. The V and J ends lost 6 bases and 0 bases, in that order; junction bases with no gene match: 12. The CDR3 consists of 17 residues. CDR1 MDHEN and CDR2 SYDVKM come from the germline V gene. The CDR3 loop reads CASSPGTVLTSTDTQYF. For the CDR3, the DNA is TGTGCCAGCAGCCCTGGGACAGTGCTTACTAGCACAGATACGCAGTATTTT.

The chain uses TRBV28 and TRBJ1-1; TRBD1 matches at 11 bases. V was clipped by 3 bases and J by 3 bases; unmatched bases: 9. The CDR3 has 17 residues. Germline V gene sequence: CDR1 MDHEN, CDR2 SYDVKM. The CDR3 DNA is TGTGCCAGCAGTTTGCTGCGGACAGGGGGCGAAGACACTGAAGCTTTCTTT. Residues: CASSLLRTGGEDTEAFF.

The CDR3 here is CASSTPGQGSGYTF. CDR3 bases: TGTGCCAGCAGTACCCCCGGACAGGGAAGCGGCTACACCTTC. The chain recombines TRBV27 with TRBJ1-2; 8 bases line up with TRBD1. CDR1 MNHEY and CDR2 SMNVEV come from the germline V gene (reference sequence). The trim removed 5 bases at V and 8 bases at J, leaving 10 bases unmatched. The CDR3 length is 14 residues.

The genes are TRBV27 and TRBJ1-4, with 9 bases fitting TRBD1. The CDR3 has 15 amino acids. Losses at the gene ends were 2 bases for V and 2 bases for J; bases not matched to a gene: 0. Germline V gene lookup returns CDR1 MNHEY and CDR2 SMNVEV (reference sequence). The CDR3, as DNA: TGTGCCAGCAGTTTAGGGACAGGGACTAATGAAAAACTGTTTTTT. Translated: CASSLGTGTNEKLFF.

The chain employs TRBV6-6 and TRBJ1-1; tentatively, D is TRBD1 (6 bases). CDR1 is MNHNY, CDR2 SVGAGI, per germline (reference sequence). V lost 4 bases and J lost 0, with 9 bases in between. There are 14 residues in the CDR3. This CDR3 is CASSFRGLNTEAFF. In nucleotides, the CDR3 is TGTGCCAGCAGTTTCAGGGGACTGAACACTGAAGCTTTCTTT.

The genes are TRBV7-3 and TRBJ1-1; tentatively, D is TRBD1 (6 bases). Germline loops: CDR1 SGHTA, CDR2 FQGTGA. V was trimmed by 5 bases and J by 4 bases, leaving 17 bases between them. CDR3 length: 15 residues. CDR3 nucleotide sequence: TGTGCCAGCAGCCCAACCTGGGGGGGGCGCACTGAAGCTTTCTTT. This translates into CASSPTWGGRTEAFF.

The rearrangement links TRBV28 to TRBJ1-4; weak D call: TRBD1 (6 bases). Germline CDR1 reads MDHEN; CDR2 reads SYDVKM. The ends were cut back, 5 bases at V and 3 bases at J, with 10 bases in the middle. The CDR3 is 14 residues long. The CDR3 loop is CASSQDSPNEKLFF. CDR3 nucleotides: TGTGCCAGCAGTCAGGACAGTCCTAATGAAAAACTGTTTTTT.

This sequence joins TRBV6-6 and TRBJ2-2; 9 bases align to TRBD1. CDR1 and CDR2 (germline): MNHNY, SVGAGI (reference sequence). V was clipped by 6 bases and J by 6 bases; unmatched bases: 11. The CDR3 is 16 residues long. The CDR3 DNA reads TGTGCCAGCAGCTCCCTTCCGGGACAGGGCGCCGGGGAGCTGTTTTTT. Translating gives CASSSLPGQGAGELFF.

The V gene is TRBV18, the J gene TRBJ2-4, with D unclear. This CDR3 is built from 14 residues. Germline lookup yields CDR1 KGHSH and CDR2 LQKENI. The V and J ends lost 3 bases and 0 bases respectively, with 6 bases between them. This CDR3 reads CASSPSQAKNIQYF. The DNA of the CDR3 is TGTGCCAGCTCACCGTCTCAAGCCAAAAACATTCAGTACTTC.

This clone was observed a handful of times. The V and J genes are TRBV5-1 and TRBJ1-1; 8 bases are a match to TRBD1. The CDR3 loop spans 15 amino acids. Germline V gives CDR1 SGHRS, CDR2 YFSETQ. Trimming cost V 4 bases and J 12 bases; bases outside gene matches: 17. The CDR3 DNA follows: TGCGCCAGCAGCACCGGACAGGGAGCCGCACATCCCCCTTTCTTT. Translated: CASSTGQGAAHPPFF.

The chain carries TRBV5-1 and TRBJ2-1; the match to TRBD2 covers 13 bases. The germline CDR1 and CDR2 sequences are SGHRS and YFSETQ. J gave up 6 bases and V 4 bases, and 4 bases lay outside the gene matches. The CDR3 runs 15 residues. The CDR3 is CASSQGLAGINEQFF. In DNA, the CDR3 is TGCGCCAGCAGCCAGGGACTAGCGGGAATCAATGAGCAGTTCTTC.

This clone was seen only a few times. This chain connects TRBV5-4 to TRBJ1-6; D gene uncertain. The CDR3 length is 13 residues. The V end lost 4 bases, the J end lost 10 bases, and 12 bases lay between the germline ends. Germline assignment: CDR1 SGHNT and CDR2 YYREEE (reference sequence). The CDR3, as DNA: TGTGCCAGCAGCCTGGAATCAGGCTCACCCCTCCACTTT. Protein product: CASSLESGSPLHF.

The V gene is TRBV11-3, the J gene TRBJ2-7, with 10 nucleotides matching TRBD1. Germline-derived CDR1 and CDR2 are SGHNT and YENEEA. This CDR3 has 15 residues. With 5 bases clipped from V and 2 bases from J, the junction kept 6 bases outside the gene matches. The DNA for the CDR3 is TGTGCCAGCAGCCCCACCGGGACAGGGGCCTACGAGCAGTACTTC. Protein product: CASSPTGTGAYEQYF.

The rearrangement joins TRBV28 to TRBJ1-2, with 9 bases identical to TRBD1. Germline V gene lookup returns CDR1 MDHEN and CDR2 SYDVKM. This CDR3 is 14 amino acids long. The ends lost 6 bases at V and 4 bases at J; junction bases unmatched: 6. CDR3 sequence: CASRSGTGPYGYTF. CDR3 coding DNA: TGTGCCAGCAGATCCGGGACAGGGCCCTATGGCTACACCTTC.

The CDR3 sequence is CASKVTSGPHGELFF. CDR3 nucleotide sequence: TGTGCCAGCAAGGTGACTAGCGGGCCCCACGGGGAGCTGTTTTTT. The genes are TRBV27 and TRBJ2-2, with TRBD2 matching over 10 bases. The CDR3 is 15 amino acids. Trimming cost V 7 bases and J 7 bases; bases outside gene matches: 9. The V gene's germline CDR1 is MNHEY and CDR2 SMNVEV (reference sequence).